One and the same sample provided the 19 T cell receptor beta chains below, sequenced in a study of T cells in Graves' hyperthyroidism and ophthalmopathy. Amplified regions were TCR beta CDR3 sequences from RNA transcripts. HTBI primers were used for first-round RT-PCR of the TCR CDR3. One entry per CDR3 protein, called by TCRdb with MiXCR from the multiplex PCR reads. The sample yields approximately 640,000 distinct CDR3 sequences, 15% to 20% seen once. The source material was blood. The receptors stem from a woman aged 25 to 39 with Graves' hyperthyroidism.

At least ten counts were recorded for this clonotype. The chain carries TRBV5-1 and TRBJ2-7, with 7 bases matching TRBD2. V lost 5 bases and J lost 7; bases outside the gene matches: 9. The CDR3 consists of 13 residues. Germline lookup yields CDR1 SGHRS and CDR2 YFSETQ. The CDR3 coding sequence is TGCGCCAGCAGTAAAGGACTAGATGTTGAGCAGTACTTC. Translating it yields CASSKGLDVEQYF.

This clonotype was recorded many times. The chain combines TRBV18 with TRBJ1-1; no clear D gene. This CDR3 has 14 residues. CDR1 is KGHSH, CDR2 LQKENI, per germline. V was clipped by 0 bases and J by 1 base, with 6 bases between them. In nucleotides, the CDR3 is TGTGCCAGCTCACCACCTCCTGGGAACACTGAAGCTTTCTTT. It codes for CASSPPPGNTEAFF. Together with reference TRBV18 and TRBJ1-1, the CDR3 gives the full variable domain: NAGVMQNPRHLVRRRGQEARLRCSPMKGHSHVYWYRQLPEEGLKFMVYLQKENIIDESGMPKERFSAEFPKEGPSILRIQQVVRGDSAAYFCASSPPPGNTEAFFGQGTRLTVV.

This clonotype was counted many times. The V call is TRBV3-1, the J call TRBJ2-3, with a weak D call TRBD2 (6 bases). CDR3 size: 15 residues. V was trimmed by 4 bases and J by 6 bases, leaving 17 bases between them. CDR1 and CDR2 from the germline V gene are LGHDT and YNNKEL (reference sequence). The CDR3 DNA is TGTGCCAGCAGCCTGAAAGGTTCGGCGGGGGATACGCAGTATTTT. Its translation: CASSLKGSAGDTQYF.

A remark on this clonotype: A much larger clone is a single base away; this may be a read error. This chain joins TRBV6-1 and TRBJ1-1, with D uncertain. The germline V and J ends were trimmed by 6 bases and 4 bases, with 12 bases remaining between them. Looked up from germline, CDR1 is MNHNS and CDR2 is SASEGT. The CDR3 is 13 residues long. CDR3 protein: CASSFQPSTEAFF. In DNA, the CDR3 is TGTGCCAGCAGCTTCCAGCCCTCCACTGAAGCTTTCTTT.

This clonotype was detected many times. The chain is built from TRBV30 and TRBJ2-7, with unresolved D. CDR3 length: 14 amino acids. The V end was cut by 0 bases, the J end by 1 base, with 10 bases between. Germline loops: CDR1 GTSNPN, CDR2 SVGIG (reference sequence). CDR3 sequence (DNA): TGTGCCTGGAGTGTGAAGGCAGGTTCCTACGAGCAGTACTTC. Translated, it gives CAWSVKAGSYEQYF.

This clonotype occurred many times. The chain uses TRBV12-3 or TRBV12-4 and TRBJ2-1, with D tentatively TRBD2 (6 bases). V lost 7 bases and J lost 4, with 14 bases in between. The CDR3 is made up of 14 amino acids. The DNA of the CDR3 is TGTGCCAGCACCGCGACGGGACTTTACAATGAGCAGTTCTTC. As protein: CASTATGLYNEQFF.

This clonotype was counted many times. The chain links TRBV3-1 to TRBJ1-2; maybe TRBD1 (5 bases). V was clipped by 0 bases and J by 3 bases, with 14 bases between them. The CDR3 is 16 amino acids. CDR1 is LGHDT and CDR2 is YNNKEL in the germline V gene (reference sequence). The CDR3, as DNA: TGTGCCAGCAGCCAAGATCTTGGGGGGATTGACTATGGCTACACCTTC. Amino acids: CASSQDLGGIDYGYTF.

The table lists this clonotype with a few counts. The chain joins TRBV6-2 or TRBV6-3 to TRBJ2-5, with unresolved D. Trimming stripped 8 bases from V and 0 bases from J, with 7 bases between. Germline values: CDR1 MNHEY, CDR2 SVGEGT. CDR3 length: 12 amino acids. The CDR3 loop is CASCRDQETQYF. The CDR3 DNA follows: TGTGCCAGCTGCAGAGACCAAGAGACCCAGTACTTC.

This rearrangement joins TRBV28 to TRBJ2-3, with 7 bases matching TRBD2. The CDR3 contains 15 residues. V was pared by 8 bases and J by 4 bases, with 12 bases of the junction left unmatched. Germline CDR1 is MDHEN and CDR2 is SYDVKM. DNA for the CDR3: TGTGCCAGCGGCATTGGGGGAGGGCCTTCAGATACGCAGTATTTT. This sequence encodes CASGIGGGPSDTQYF.

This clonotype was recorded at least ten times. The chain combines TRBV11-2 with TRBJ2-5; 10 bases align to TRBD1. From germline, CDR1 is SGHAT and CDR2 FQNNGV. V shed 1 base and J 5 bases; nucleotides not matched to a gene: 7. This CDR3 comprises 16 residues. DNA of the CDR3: TGTGCCAGCAGCTTAGTTGGACAGGGGGTAACTGAGACCCAGTACTTC. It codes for CASSLVGQGVTETQYF.

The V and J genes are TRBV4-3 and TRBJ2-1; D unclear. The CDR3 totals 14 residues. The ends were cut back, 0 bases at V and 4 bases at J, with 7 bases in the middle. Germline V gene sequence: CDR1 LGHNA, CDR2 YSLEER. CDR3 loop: CASSQEWHYNEQFF. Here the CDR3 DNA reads TGCGCCAGCAGCCAAGAATGGCATTACAATGAGCAGTTCTTC.

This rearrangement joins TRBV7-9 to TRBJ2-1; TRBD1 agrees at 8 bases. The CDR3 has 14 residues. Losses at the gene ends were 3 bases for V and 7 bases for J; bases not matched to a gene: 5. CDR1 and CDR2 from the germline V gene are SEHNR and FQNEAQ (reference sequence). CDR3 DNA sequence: TGTGCCAGCAGCTTCGGACAGGGATGGAATGAGCAGTTCTTC. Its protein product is CASSFGQGWNEQFF. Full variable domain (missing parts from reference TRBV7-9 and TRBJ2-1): DTGVSQNPRHKITKRGQNVTFRCDPISEHNRLYWYRQTLGQGPEFLTYFQNEAQLEKSRLLSDRFSAERPKGSFSTLEIQRTEQGDSAMYLCASSFGQGWNEQFFGPGTRLTVL.

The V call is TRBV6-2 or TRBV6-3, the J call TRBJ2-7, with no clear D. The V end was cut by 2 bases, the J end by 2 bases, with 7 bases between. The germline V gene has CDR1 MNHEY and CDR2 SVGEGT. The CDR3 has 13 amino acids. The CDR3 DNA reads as TGTGCCAGCAGTTACGACACCGCCTACGAGCAGTACTTC. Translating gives CASSYDTAYEQYF.

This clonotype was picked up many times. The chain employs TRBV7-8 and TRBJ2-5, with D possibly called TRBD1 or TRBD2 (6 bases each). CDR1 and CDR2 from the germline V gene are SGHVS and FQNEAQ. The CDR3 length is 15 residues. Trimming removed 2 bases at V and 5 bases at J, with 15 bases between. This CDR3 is CASSLSRGGGETQYF. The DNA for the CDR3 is TGTGCCAGCAGCTTAAGCCGAGGAGGGGGGGAGACCCAGTACTTC.

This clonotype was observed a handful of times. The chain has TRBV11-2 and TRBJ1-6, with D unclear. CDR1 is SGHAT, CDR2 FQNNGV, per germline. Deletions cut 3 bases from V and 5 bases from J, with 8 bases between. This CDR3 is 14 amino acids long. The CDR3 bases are TGTGCCAGCAGCTTCCCCGGCGATAATTCACCCCTCCACTTT. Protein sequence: CASSFPGDNSPLHF.

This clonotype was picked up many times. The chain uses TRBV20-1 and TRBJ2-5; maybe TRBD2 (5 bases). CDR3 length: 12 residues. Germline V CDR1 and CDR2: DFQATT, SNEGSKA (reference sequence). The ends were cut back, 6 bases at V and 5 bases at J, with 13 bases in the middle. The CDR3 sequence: CSARPGGETQYF. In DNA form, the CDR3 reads TGCAGTGCCAGGCCTGGCGGGGAGACCCAGTACTTC.

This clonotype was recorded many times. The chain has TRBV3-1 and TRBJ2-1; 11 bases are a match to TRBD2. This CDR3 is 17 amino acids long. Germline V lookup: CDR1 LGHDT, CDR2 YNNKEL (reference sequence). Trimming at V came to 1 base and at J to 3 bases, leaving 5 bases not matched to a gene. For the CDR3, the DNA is TGTGCCAGCAGCCAAGTTGTCGGGACTAGCGGCTACAATGAGCAGTTCTTC. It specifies CASSQVVGTSGYNEQFF.

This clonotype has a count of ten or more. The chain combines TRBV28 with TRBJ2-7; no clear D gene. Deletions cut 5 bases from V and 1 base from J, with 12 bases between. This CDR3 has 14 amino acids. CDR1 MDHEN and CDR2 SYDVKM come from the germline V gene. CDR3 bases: TGTGCCAGCAGTCCCCGAAGCCATTCCTACGAGCAGTACTTC. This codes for CASSPRSHSYEQYF.

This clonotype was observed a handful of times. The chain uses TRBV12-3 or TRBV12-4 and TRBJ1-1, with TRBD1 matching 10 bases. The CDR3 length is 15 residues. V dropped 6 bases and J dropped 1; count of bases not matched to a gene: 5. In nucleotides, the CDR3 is TGTGCCAGCAGCCCAAGACAGGGGGCGAACACTGAAGCTTTCTTT. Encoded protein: CASSPRQGANTEAFF.